In its sample, the clone carrying this T cell receptor beta chain was seen many times. Antigen specificity is unknown. The TCR beta CDR3 regions underwent amplification using RNA transcripts as the source. The HTBI primer set drove a first-round RT-PCR of the TCR CDR3. MiXCR was run by TCRdb on the multiplex PCR reads, yielding one entry per CDR3 protein. The sample holds about 620,000 distinct CDR3 sequences, under 20% seen once. The data were taken from a study of T cells in Graves' hyperthyroidism and ophthalmopathy. For the study at large: Once the initial diagnosis was made, peripheral blood was obtained before any treatment. Study-wide points: Separation of ophthalmopathy from stable hyperthyroidism was achieved by a 13 V-J model.

This CDR3 region has 13 residues. V was shortened by 1 base and J by 6 bases, with 6 bases between the two germline ends. Germline assignment: CDR1 PRHDT and CDR2 FYEKMQ (reference sequence). The rearrangement links TRBV13 to TRBJ2-2; no definite D call. The receptor was isolated from a woman in her twenties or thirties with Graves' hyperthyroidism. Sequencing input: blood. The CDR3 protein is CASSLVLSGELFF. The CDR3 bases are TGTGCCAGCAGCTTAGTTTTATCCGGGGAGCTGTTTTTT.